This T cell receptor (beta chain) was identified in a study of blood T cell repertoires in COVID-19. Whole-study context: There were acute and convalescent COVID-19 samples, and they came from the United States, Italy and Spain. PBMCs, B-cell-depleted T cells, or T cells provided the cDNA or gDNA that made up the material.

Participants' own reports of clinical history determined their cohort assignment. CDR1 SQVTM and CDR2 ANQGSEA come from the germline V gene. CDR3 size: 11 residues. Between the trimmed V and J ends, which lost 2 bases and 3 bases, there was a span of 5 bases. Measured with immunoSEQ multiplex PCR; TCRdb has only the in-frame clones, and not every one. Here the sample spans some 140,000 clones, less than 90% being singletons. The chain employs TRBV29-1 and TRBJ2-7; D remains ambiguous. The sequencing sample was made of PBMCs or T cells enriched from blood (not recorded which). This sequence originates from a man aged 35-49 years with acute COVID-19. CDR3 loop: CSVEQFYEQYF. The CDR3 bases are TGCAGCGTTGAACAGTTCTACGAGCAGTACTTC.